This T cell receptor (beta chain) comes out of a study of T cells after yellow fever vaccination (dated by TCRdb to about 2019). For the wider study: Libraries from fractions with low cell numbers were prepared with the SMART-Seq v4 Ultra Low Input RNA kit. The cohort comprised two healthy male donors, one aged 18 to 30 and one aged 30 to 40 years. To follow T-cell clones before and after both primary and booster YFV17D yellow fever vaccination, bulk TCR alpha and beta repertoires underwent longitudinal sequencing. Bulk PBMC replicates and cell subsets were isolated from blood drawn at multiple timepoints before and after both primary and secondary immunization.

Sequencing took place on an Illumina NovaSeq 6000. TCR cDNA was made using 5'RACE template switching, a step that added a universal primer site and unique molecular identifiers. cDNA synthesis was primed from both the TCR alpha and TCR beta constant segments. Library amplification involved two PCR steps, and the second step added sample barcodes and sequencing adapters. Sequencing of libraries was performed on Illumina HiSeq 2500 (2x100 bp) or NovaSeq (2x150 bp). The original pipeline was this. MIGEC was used to demultiplex reads and collapse the reads into UMI consensus sequences, and MiXCR was used for V(D)J alignment. Using edgeR on replicate PBMC samples, clonotypes were called vaccine-responding if FDR was below 0.01 and the log2 fold change was above 5 up to day 15. Each bulk clonotype was labeled CD4 or CD8 based on which sequenced repertoire, CD4 or CD8, contained the clonotype at higher abundance. TCRdb passed the public sequencing reads through fastp at Q25 and MiXCR, retaining productive beta sequences. A single entry per CDR3 protein holds the most common genes and DNA from its merged rows. The V and J calls follow TCRdb's processing rather than the paper's. The sample table shows some 320,000 distinct CDR3 sequences, and approximately 4% are seen once. The top ten hold around 23% of the sample.

A few counts support this clonotype. Which antigen it targets is not known. There are no base qualities to consult, and no much larger clone falls within one base. Broader findings and caveats from the paper: After the booster, most clones that had expanded after primary vaccination were detected again (around 95% of CD4 and 88% of CD8), suggesting broad maintenance of memory. A small share of clonotypes occurred in both CD4 and CD8 compartments, likely arising from convergent recombination. Compared with the primary T-cell response, the secondary T-cell response was weaker but faster, peaking on day 5 rather than day 15. Because the study included only a couple of donors, the extent to which the findings can be generalized is limited. Because abundant contaminating clonotypes from the bulk population could be contained in FACS-sorted repertoires, computational filtering was required.

This specimen's treatment or condition label, per the study, means: live attenuated yellow fever vaccine strain. At each blood-draw timepoint, two biological replicates of bulk PBMCs were obtained. A standard Ficoll-Paque protocol was used to isolate PBMCs from peripheral blood. TriZol was used to extract RNA from bulk PBMCs, CD4 and CD8 fractions, and dextramer-positive and dextramer-negative fractions. Relative to germline, V is missing 4 bases and J is missing 8 bases, with 12 bases of the junction outside any gene match. CDR1 and CDR2, looked up from the germline V gene, are MNHNS and SASEGT. From the cysteine through the phenylalanine, the CDR3 covers 16 amino acids. The read is trimmed to its CDR3 DNA, 48 bases read in frame from base 1.

This sequence originates from a man younger than 30 who received the YFV17D yellow fever vaccine. The sample was PBMCs, taken 5 days after the yellow fever booster vaccination. The chain couples TRBV6-1 to TRBJ1-4; 8 central nucleotides agree with TRBD1. The DNA sequence follows: TGTGCCAGCAGTGGCCGGCAGACAGGGGAACGGGAAAAACTGTTTTTT. This codes for CASSGRQTGEREKLFF.